This T cell receptor (beta chain) emerged from a study of a mutant IDH1 vaccine in newly diagnosed glioma. Overall study: Standard pretreatment was either radiotherapy, temozolomide, or, for most, radiochemotherapy with temozolomide.

Sample time point: week 23, last vaccination. Vaccinated patients received 300 ug of mutant IDH1 20-mer peptide per dose, with topical imiquimod. Generated by immunoSEQ multiplex PCR, the TCRdb table keeps only in-frame clones and is missing some. The table includes 20,000 to 25,000 clones, more than 75% detected once. This clone was detected once. Its antigen is unidentified. With 1 base removed from V and 7 bases from J, the gap between germline ends came to 4 bases. The germline V gene encodes CDR1 MGHRA and CDR2 YSYEKL. This CDR3 is 11 amino acids long. The chain employs TRBV4-1 and TRBJ2-5; D remains ambiguous. The specimen was PBMCs, collected from a glioma patient whose treatment included an IDH1 peptide vaccine. The sequence derives from a man aged 25 to 40 with glioma. The CDR3: CASSQGWTQYF. The CDR3 DNA reads TGCGCCAGCAGCCAAGGGTGGACCCAGTACTTC.